The clone carrying this T cell receptor (beta chain) appeared once. This entry belongs to a study of blood T cell repertoires in COVID-19. Across the study: Sites across the United States, Italy and Spain contributed samples from acute and convalescent COVID-19. Sources were T cells, B-cell-depleted T cells, or PBMCs; the material itself was cDNA or gDNA.

V lost 0 bases to trimming and J lost 5 bases; unmatched junction nucleotides: 4. The CDR3 contains 15 residues. Germline V CDR1 and CDR2: SNHLY, FYNNEI. Authors' methods: Estimates of nucleated cell counts were drawn from the amplification of reference gene primers. Clones were read by immunoSEQ multiplex PCR, and TCRdb kept only the in-frame ones, dropping some. D and trimming come from the DNA, and the V and J calls and clone size come from that table. The sample consists of 200,000 to 300,000 clones, about 80% of them appearing once. Sequences were obtained from peripheral blood. The sequence was obtained from a woman aged 80 or over with acute or convalescent COVID-19. The chain uses TRBV2 and TRBJ2-3, with 8 bases matching TRBD2. The CDR3 DNA reads TGTGCCAGCAGTGAAGCTAGCGGGGTGGTAGATACGCAGTATTTT. Translation gives CASSEASGVVDTQYF.